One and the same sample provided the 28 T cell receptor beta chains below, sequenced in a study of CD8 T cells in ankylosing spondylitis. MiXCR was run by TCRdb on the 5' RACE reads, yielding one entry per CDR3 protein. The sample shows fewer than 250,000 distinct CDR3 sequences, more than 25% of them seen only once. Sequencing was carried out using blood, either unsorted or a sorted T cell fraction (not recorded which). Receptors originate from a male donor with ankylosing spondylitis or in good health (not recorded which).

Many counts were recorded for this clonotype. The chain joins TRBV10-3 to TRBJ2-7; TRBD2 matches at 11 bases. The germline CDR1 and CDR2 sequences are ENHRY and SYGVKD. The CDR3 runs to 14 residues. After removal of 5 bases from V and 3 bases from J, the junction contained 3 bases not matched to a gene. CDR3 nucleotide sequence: TGTGCCATCAGTTTACTAGCGGGAGACTACGAGCAGTACTTC. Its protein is CAISLLAGDYEQYF.

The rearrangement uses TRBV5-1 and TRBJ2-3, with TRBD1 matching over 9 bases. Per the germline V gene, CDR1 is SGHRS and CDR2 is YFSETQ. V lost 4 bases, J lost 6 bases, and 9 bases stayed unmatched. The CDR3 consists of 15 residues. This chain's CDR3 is CASSGSRDRADTQYF. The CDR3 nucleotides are TGCGCCAGCAGCGGGTCCCGGGACAGGGCGGATACGCAGTATTTT.

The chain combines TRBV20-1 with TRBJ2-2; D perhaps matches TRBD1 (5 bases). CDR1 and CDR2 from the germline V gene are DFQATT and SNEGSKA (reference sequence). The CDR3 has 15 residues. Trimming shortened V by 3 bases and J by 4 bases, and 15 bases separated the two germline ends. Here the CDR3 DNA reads TGCAGTGCTAGGGCCCCGGGTAGGGGCACCGGGGAGCTGTTTTTT. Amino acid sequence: CSARAPGRGTGELFF.

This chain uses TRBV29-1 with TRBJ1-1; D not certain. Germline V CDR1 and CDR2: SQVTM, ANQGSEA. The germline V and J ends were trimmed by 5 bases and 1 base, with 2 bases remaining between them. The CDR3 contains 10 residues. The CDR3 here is CSVKNTEAFF. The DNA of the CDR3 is TGCAGCGTTAAGAACACTGAAGCTTTCTTT.

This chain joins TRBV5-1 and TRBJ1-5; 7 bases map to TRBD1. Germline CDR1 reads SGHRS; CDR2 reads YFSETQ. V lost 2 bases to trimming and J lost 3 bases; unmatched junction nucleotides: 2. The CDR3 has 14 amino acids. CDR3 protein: CASSFTGDNQPQHF. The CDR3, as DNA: TGCGCCAGCAGCTTTACAGGGGACAATCAGCCCCAGCATTTT.

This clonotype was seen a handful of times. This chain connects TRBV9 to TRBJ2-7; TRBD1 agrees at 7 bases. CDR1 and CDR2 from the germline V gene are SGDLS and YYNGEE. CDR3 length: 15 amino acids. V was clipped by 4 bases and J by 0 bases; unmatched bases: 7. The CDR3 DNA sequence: TGTGCCAGCAGCCCGACGGGACAGAACTCCTACGAGCAGTACTTC. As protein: CASSPTGQNSYEQYF.

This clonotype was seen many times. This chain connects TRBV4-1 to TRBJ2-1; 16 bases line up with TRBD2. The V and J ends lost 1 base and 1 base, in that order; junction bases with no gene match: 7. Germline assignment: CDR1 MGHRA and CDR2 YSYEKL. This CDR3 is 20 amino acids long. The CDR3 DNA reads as TGCGCCAGCAGCCAAGGAGGGACTAGCGGGAGGGCCCGGTCCTACAATGAGCAGTTCTTC. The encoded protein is CASSQGGTSGRARSYNEQFF.

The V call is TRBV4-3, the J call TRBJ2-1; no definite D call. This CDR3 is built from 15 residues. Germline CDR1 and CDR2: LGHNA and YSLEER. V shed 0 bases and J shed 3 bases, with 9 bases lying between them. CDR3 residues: CASSQDTLGYNEQFF. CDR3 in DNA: TGCGCCAGCAGCCAAGACACGTTGGGCTACAATGAGCAGTTCTTC.

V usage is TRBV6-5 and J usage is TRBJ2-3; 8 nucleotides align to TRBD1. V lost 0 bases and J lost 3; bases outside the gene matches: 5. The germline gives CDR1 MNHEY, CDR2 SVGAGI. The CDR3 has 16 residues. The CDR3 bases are TGTGCCAGCAGTTACTCGTCAGGGGGCGGGACAGATACGCAGTATTTT. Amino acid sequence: CASSYSSGGGTDTQYF.

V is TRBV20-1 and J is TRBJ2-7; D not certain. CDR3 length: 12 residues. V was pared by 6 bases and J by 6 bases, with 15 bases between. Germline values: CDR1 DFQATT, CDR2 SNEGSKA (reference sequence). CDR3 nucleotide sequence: TGCAGTGCCGCTCTATTTACGGCCGAGCAGTACTTC. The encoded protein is CSAALFTAEQYF.

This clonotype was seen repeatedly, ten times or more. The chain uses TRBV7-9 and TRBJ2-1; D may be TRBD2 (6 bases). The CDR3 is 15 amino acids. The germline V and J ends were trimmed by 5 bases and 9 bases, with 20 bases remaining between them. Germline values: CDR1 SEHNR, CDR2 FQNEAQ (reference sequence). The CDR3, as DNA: TGTGCCAGCAGCATAACCGGAGGGAGGCGGGGTGAGCAGTTCTTC. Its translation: CASSITGGRRGEQFF.

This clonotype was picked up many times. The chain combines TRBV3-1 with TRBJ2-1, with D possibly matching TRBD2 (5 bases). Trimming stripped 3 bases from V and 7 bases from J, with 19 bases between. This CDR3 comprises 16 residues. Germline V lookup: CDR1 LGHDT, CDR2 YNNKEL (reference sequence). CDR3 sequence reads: CASSQEGNIRGNEQFF. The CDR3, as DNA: TGTGCCAGCAGCCAGGAAGGCAATATACGAGGGAATGAGCAGTTCTTC.

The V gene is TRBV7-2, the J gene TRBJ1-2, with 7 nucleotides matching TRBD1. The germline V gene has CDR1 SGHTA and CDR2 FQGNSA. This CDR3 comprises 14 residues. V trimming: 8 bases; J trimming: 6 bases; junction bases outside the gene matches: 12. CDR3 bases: TGTGCCAGCGCTCCGGGGCAGGGGGAGAATGGCTACACCTTC. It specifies CASAPGQGENGYTF. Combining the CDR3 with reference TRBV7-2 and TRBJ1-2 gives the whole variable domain GAGVSQSPSNKVTEKGKDVELRCDPISGHTALYWYRQSLGQGLEFLIYFQGNSAPDKSGLPSDRFSAERTGGSVSTLTIQRTQQEDSAVYLCASAPGQGENGYTFGSGTRLTVV.

CDR3 amino acids: CSARLTSGPWNEQFF. CDR3 DNA sequence: TGCAGTGCTAGACTGACTAGCGGACCGTGGAATGAGCAGTTCTTC. This chain joins TRBV20-1 and TRBJ2-1; TRBD2 matches at 9 bases. With V trimmed by 2 bases and J by 7 bases, 9 bases remained unmatched. The CDR3 loop spans 15 amino acids. CDR1 and CDR2 (germline): DFQATT, SNEGSKA (reference sequence).

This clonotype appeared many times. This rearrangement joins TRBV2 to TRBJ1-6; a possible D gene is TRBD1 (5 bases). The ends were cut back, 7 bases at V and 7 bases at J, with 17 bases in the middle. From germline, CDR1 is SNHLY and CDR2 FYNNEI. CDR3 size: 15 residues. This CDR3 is CASIIQGGANSPLHF. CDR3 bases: TGTGCCAGCATCATTCAGGGAGGCGCAAATTCACCCCTCCACTTT.

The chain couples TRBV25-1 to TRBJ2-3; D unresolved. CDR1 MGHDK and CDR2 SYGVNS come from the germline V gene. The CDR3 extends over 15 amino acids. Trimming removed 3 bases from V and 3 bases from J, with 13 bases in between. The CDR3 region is CASSDPTDLTDTQYF. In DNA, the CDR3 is TGTGCCAGCAGTGACCCGACGGATTTAACAGATACGCAGTATTTT.

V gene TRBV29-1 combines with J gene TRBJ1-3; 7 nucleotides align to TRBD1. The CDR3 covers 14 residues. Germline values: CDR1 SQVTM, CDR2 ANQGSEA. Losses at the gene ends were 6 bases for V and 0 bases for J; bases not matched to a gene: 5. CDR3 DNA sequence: TGCAGCGTGGGACAGATCTCCTCTGGAAACACCATATATTTT. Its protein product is CSVGQISSGNTIYF.

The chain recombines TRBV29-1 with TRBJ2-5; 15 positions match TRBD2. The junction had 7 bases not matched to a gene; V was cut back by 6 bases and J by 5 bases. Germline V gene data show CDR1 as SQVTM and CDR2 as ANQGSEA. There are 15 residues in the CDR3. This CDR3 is CSVRTSGRAKETQYF. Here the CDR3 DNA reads TGCAGCGTGAGGACTAGCGGGAGGGCCAAGGAGACCCAGTACTTC.

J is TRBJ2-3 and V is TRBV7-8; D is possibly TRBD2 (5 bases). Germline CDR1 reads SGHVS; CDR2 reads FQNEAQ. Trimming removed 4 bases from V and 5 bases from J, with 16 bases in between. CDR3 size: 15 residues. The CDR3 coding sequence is TGTGCCAGCAGCTCCCGAGTAGGGAGTGGAGATACGCAGTATTTT. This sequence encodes CASSSRVGSGDTQYF.

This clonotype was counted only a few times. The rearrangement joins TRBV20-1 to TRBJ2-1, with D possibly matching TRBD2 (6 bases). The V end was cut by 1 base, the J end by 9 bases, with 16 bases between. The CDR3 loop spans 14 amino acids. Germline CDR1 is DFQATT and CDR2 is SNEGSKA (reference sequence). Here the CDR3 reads CSARAGATGGEQFF. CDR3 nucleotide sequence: TGCAGTGCTAGAGCGGGAGCCACAGGTGGTGAGCAGTTCTTC.

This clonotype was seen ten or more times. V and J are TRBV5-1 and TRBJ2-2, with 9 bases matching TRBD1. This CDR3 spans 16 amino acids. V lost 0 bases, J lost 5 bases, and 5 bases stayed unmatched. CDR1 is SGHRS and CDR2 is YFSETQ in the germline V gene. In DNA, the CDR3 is TGCGCCAGCAGCTTGGACAGGGGGCTTGATACCGGGGAGCTGTTTTTT. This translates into CASSLDRGLDTGELFF.

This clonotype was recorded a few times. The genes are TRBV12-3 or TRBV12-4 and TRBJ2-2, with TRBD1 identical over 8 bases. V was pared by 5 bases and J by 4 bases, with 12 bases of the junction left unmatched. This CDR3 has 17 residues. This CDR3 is CASSPSPGGWVTGELFF. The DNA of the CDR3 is TGTGCCAGCAGTCCCTCGCCAGGGGGCTGGGTCACCGGGGAGCTGTTTTTT.

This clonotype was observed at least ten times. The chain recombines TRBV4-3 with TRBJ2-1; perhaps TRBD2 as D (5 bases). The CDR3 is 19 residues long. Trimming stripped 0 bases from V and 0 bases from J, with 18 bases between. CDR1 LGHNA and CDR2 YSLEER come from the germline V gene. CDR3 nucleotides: TGCGCCAGCAGCCAAGACCGGAGGATAGGCGTTAGCTCCTACAATGAGCAGTTCTTC. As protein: CASSQDRRIGVSSYNEQFF.

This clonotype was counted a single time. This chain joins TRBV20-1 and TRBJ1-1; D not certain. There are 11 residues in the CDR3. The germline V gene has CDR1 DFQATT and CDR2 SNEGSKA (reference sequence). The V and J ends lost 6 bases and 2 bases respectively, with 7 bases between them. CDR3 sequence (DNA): TGCAGTGCGGTCAAAAACACTGAAGCTTTCTTT. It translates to CSAVKNTEAFF.

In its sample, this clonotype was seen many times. The CDR3 DNA sequence: TGCGCCAGCAGCCAAGGGAATCCCGGGACACCCTACGAGCAGTACTTC. This translates into CASSQGNPGTPYEQYF. V gene TRBV4-1 combines with J gene TRBJ2-7; D might be TRBD1 (6 bases). Between the trimmed V and J ends, which lost 1 base and 2 bases, there was a span of 15 bases. Per the germline V gene, CDR1 is MGHRA and CDR2 is YSYEKL. The CDR3 spans 16 residues.

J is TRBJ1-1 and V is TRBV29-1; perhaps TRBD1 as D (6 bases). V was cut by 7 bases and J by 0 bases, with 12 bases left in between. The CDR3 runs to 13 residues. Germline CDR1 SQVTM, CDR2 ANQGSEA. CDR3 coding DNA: TGCAGCGGCCGACAGGTGTTGAACACTGAAGCTTTCTTT. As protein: CSGRQVLNTEAFF. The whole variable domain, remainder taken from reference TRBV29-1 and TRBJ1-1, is SAVISQKPSRDICQRGTSLTIQCQVDSQVTMMFWYRQQPGQSLTLIATANQGSEATYESGFVIDKFPISRPNLTFSTLTVSNMSPEDSSIYLCSGRQVLNTEAFFGQGTRLTVV.

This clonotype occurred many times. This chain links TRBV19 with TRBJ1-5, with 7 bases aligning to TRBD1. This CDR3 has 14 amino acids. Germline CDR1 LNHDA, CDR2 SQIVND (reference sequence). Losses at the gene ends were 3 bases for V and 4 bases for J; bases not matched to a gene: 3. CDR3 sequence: CASSMGQTNQPQHF. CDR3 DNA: TGTGCCAGTAGTATGGGACAGACTAATCAGCCCCAGCATTTT.

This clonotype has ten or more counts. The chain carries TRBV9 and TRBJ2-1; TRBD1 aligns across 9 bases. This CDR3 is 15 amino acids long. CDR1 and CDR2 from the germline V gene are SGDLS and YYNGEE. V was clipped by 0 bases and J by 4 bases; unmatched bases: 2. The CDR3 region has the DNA TGTGCCAGCAGCGTAGCTGGGACAGGGTACAATGAGCAGTTCTTC. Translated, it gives CASSVAGTGYNEQFF.